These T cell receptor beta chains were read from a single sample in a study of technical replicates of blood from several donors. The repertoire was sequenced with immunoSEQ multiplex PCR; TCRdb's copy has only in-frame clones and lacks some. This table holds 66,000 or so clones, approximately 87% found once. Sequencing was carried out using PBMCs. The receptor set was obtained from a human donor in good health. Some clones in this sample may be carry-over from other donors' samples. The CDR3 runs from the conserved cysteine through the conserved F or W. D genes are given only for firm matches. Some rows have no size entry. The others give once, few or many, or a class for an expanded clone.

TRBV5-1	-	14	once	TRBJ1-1	CASRPTGENTEAFF	TGCGCCAGCAGACCTACAGGTGAGAACACTGAAGCTTTCTTT
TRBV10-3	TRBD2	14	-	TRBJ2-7	CAISESRQPGGQYF	TGTGCCATCAGTGAGTCGCGGCAGCCGGGGGGGCAGTACTTC
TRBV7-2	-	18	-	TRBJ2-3	CASSLVFFTRASTDTQYF	TGTGCCAGCAGCTTAGTGTTTTTTACTAGGGCTAGCACAGATACGCAGTATTTT
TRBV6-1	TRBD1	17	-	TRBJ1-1	CASSAGGTGGKVSQAFF	TGTGCCAGCAGTGCTGGGGGGACAGGGGGCAAAGTTTCGCAAGCTTTCTTT
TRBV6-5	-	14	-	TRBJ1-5	CASSYTGMGQPQHF	TGTGCCAGCAGTTACACGGGTATGGGTCAGCCCCAGCATTTT
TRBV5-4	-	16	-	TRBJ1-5	CASSVRTATTGQPQHF	TGTGCCAGCAGCGTTCGGACAGCCACCACGGGACAGCCCCAGCATTTT
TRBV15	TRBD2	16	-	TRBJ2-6	CATKTSGSRGANVLTF	TGTGCCACCAAGACTAGCGGGAGTCGTGGGGCCAACGTCCTGACTTTC
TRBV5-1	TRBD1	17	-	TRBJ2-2	CASSKKQTGGMAGELFF	TGCGCCAGCAGCAAGAAACAGACAGGGGGAATGGCCGGGGAGCTGTTTTTT
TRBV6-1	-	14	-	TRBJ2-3	CASSEFSGTDTQYF	TGTGCCAGCAGTGAGTTTAGCGGCACAGATACGCAGTATTTT
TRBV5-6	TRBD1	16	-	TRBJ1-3	CASSAGQGVIGNTIYF	TGTGCCAGCAGCGCGGGACAGGGGGTGATCGGAAACACCATATATTTT
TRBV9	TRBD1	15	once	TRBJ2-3	CASSVGNRGTDTQYF	TGTGCCAGCAGCGTAGGTAACAGGGGGACAGATACGCAGTATTTT
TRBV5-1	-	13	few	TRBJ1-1	CASSLQGNTEAFF	TGCGCCAGCAGCTTGCAGGGGAACACTGAAGCTTTCTTT
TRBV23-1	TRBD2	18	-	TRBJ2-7	CASSQSWFRGRVPNEQYF	TGCGCCAGCAGTCAATCGTGGTTTCGCGGGAGGGTTCCAAACGAGCAGTACTTC
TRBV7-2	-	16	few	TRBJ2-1	CASSSRLTSSYNEQFF	TGTGCCAGCAGCTCCAGGCTTACGAGCTCCTACAATGAGCAGTTCTTC
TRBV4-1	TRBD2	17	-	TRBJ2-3	CASSQDGLAPITDTQYF	TGCGCCAGCAGCCAAGACGGACTAGCCCCCATCACAGATACGCAGTATTTT
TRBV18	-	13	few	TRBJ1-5	CASSPQGDQPQHF	TGTGCCAGCTCACCGCAGGGTGATCAGCCCCAGCATTTT
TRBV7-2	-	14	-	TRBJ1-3	CASSSEGLGNTIYF	TGTGCCAGCAGCTCTGAGGGCCTGGGAAACACCATATATTTT
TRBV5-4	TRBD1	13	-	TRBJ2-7	CASRHQGVYEQYF	TGTGCCAGCAGGCACCAGGGGGTCTACGAGCAGTACTTC
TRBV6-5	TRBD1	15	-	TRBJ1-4	CASSYEPGQGEKLFF	TGTGCCAGCAGTTACGAACCGGGACAGGGTGAAAAACTGTTTTTT
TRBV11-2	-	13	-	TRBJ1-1	CASSLYEETEAFF	TGTGCCAGCAGCCTATATGAGGAGACTGAAGCTTTCTTT
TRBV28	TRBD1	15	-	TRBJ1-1	CASKFGDRGNTEAFF	TGTGCCAGCAAATTCGGGGACAGGGGTAACACTGAAGCTTTCTTT
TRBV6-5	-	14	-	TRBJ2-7	CASRSGLGAYEQYF	TGTGCCAGCAGATCAGGTCTGGGGGCATACGAGCAGTACTTC
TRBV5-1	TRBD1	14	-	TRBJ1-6	CASSPAGGYSPLHF	TGCGCCAGCAGCCCCGCAGGGGGGTATTCACCCCTCCACTTT
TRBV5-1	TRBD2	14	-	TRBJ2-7	CASSLAGGPYEQYF	TGCGCCAGCAGCTTGGCGGGGGGGCCCTACGAGCAGTACTTC
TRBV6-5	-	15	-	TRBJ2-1	CASRMTSASYNEQFF	TGTGCCAGCAGGATGACTAGTGCCTCCTACAATGAGCAGTTCTTC
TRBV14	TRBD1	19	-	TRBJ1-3	CASTKDRAANIFSGNTIYF	TGTGCCAGCACCAAGGACAGGGCCGCAAATATTTTCTCTGGAAACACCATATATTTT
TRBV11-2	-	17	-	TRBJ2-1	CASSSQAGKSSYNEQFF	TGTGCCAGCAGCTCCCAGGCCGGGAAAAGCTCCTACAATGAGCAGTTCTTC
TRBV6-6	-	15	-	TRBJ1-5	CATGDFTRPAQPQHF	TGTGCCACCGGGGATTTTACTCGACCGGCACAGCCCCAGCATTTT
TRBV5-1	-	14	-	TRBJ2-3	CASSIGGATDTQYF	TGCGCCAGCAGTATCGGGGGAGCCACAGATACGCAGTATTTT
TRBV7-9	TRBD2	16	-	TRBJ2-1	CASSGPRGTSGIEQFF	TGTGCCAGCAGCGGACCTCGCGGGACTAGCGGGATTGAGCAGTTCTTC
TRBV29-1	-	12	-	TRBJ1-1	CSVLRGKTEAFF	TGCAGCGTCCTCAGGGGAAAGACTGAAGCTTTCTTT
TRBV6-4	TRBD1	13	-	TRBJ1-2	CASSESWTGGYTF	TGTGCCAGCAGTGAATCATGGACAGGTGGCTACACCTTC
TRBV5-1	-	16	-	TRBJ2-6	CASSEGLNSGANVLTF	TGCGCCAGCAGCGAGGGATTAAACTCTGGGGCCAACGTCCTGACTTTC
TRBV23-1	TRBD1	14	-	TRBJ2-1	CASSSGQGHNEQFF	TGCGCCAGCAGTTCCGGACAGGGTCACAATGAGCAGTTCTTC
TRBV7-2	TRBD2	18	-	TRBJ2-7	CASSLEHVGGGTSYEQYF	TGTGCCAGCAGCCTAGAGCACGTTGGCGGGGGGACTTCCTACGAGCAGTACTTC
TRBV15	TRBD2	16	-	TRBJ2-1	CATSRAVAGGHNEQFF	TGTGCCACCAGCAGAGCTGTGGCGGGAGGTCACAATGAGCAGTTCTTC
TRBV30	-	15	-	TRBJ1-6	CAWSAGAGVYSPLHF	TGTGCCTGGAGTGCTGGGGCAGGGGTATACTCACCCCTCCACTTT
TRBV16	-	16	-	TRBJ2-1	CASTKGSRSPYNEQFF	TGTGCCAGCACCAAGGGGTCACGTAGCCCCTACAATGAGCAGTTCTTC
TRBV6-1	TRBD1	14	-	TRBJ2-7	CASRAGTATYEQYF	TGTGCCAGCAGAGCCGGGACAGCCACCTACGAGCAGTACTTC
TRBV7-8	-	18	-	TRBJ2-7	CASSWSGLERKLAYEQYF	TGTGCCAGCAGCTGGTCGGGACTTGAACGAAAACTCGCCTACGAGCAGTACTTC
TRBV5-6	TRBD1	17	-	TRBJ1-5	CASSLRQTGGSNQPQHF	TGTGCCAGCAGCTTGAGACAAACAGGGGGAAGCAATCAGCCCCAGCATTTT
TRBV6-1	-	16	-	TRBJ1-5	CASSGFVGNSNQPQHF	TGTGCCAGCAGTGGGTTCGTCGGGAATAGCAATCAGCCCCAGCATTTT